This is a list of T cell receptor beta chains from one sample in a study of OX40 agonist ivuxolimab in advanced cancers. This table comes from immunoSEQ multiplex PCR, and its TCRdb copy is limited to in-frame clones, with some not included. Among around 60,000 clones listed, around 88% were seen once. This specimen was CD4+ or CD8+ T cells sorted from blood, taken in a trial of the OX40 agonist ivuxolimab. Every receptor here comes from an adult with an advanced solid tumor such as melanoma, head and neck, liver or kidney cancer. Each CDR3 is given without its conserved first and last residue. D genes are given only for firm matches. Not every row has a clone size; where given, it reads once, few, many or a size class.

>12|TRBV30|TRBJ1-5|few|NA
AWSGQTLNQPQH
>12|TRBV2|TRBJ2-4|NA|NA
ASSEGLAKNIQY
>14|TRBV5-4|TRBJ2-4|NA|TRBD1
ASSSGTEGSLAIQY
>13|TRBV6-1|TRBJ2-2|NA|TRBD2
ASSGLAGGSGELF
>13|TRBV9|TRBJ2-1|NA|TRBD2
ASSLLSGSYNEQF
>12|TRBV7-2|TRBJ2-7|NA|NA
TSSLGAGGYEQY
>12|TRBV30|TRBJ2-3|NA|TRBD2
AWSSIAGADTQY
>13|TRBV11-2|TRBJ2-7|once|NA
ASSLRRLFSYEQY
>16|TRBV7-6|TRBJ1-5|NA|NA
ASSSNPGHSYSNQPQH
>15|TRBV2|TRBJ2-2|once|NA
ASRQPGASGNTGELF
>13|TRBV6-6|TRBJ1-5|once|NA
ASSYSVGGYQPQH
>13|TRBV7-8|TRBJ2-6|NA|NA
ASNSWNSGANVLT
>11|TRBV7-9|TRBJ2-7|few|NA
ASSTPRGREQY
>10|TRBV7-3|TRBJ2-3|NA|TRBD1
ASSTPGGTQY
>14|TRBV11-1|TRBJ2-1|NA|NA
ASSLVGTGAYNEQF
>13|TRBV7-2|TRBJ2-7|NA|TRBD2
ASSHSGRGPYEQY
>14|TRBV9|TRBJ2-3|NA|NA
ASSVARSDSTDTQY
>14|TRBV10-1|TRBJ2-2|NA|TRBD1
ASSVSQQGTTGELF
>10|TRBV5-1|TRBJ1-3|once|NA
ASSLAGNTIY
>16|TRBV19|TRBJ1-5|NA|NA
ASPNSGGRGQFPQPQH
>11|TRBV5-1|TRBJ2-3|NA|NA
ASSLGAGDTQY
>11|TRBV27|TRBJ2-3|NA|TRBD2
ASSLAGLDTQY
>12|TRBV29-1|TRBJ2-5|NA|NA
SVTGTLIFETQY
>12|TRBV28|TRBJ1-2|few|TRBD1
ASSTGSANYGYT
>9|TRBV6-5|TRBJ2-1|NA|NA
ASIGRDEQF
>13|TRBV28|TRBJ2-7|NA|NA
ASQSLEWPPYEQY
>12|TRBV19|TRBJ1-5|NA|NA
ASRPQGEGQPQH
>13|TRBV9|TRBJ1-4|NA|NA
ASSVAGRGGEKLF